This entry lists 16 T cell receptor beta chains sequenced from one sample in a study of OX40 agonist ivuxolimab in advanced cancers. Clones were read by immunoSEQ multiplex PCR, and TCRdb kept only the in-frame ones, dropping some. Of about 98,000 clones in the sample, about 83% were seen once. This material consisted of CD4+ or CD8+ T cells sorted from blood, taken in a trial of the OX40 agonist ivuxolimab. These receptors came from an adult with an advanced solid tumor such as melanoma, head and neck, liver or kidney cancer.

The rearrangement uses TRBV4-3 and TRBJ2-1; D possibly matches TRBD1 or TRBD2 (5 bases each). The CDR3 has 12 residues. V was shortened by 0 bases and J by 10 bases, with 7 bases between the two germline ends. CDR1 is LGHNA, CDR2 YSLEER, per germline. This chain's CDR3 is CASSQDWGEQFF. For the CDR3, the DNA is TGCGCCAGCAGCCAAGATTGGGGGGAGCAGTTCTTC.

The chain employs TRBV2 and TRBJ1-2; maybe TRBD1 (6 bases). The CDR3 totals 12 residues. The germline V gene encodes CDR1 SNHLY and CDR2 FYNNEI. V lost 7 bases, J lost 8 bases, and 14 bases lay in between. CDR3 coding DNA: TGTGCCAGCAAGGGGGAAGGTGGAGGCTACACCTTC. Translation: CASKGEGGGYTF.

The chain joins TRBV4-2 to TRBJ1-5, with TRBD1 matching 12 bases. The CDR3 totals 16 residues. CDR1 is LGHNA, CDR2 YNFKEQ, per germline. The ends lost 4 bases at V and 5 bases at J; junction bases unmatched: 6. CDR3 bases: TGTGCCAGCAGCCCCCGGGACAGGGGGCTCCATCAGCCCCAGCATTTT. Amino acid sequence: CASSPRDRGLHQPQHF.

The chain is built from TRBV28 and TRBJ2-1; D is tentatively TRBD1 or TRBD2 (6 bases each). Trimming took 8 bases from V and 8 from J, leaving 13 bases between them. The CDR3 runs 12 residues. Per germline, CDR1 MDHEN and CDR2 SYDVKM. CDR3 coding DNA: TGTGCCAGCCAAGGGGGGTGGGATGAGCAGTTCTTC. Translated, it gives CASQGGWDEQFF.

The chain has TRBV7-9 and TRBJ2-1; a weak D match, TRBD1 (6 bases). The V and J ends lost 3 bases and 8 bases respectively, with 14 bases between them. The CDR3 runs to 14 residues. CDR1 is SEHNR, CDR2 FQNEAQ, per germline (reference sequence). The CDR3 reads CASSLGQINDEQFF. The CDR3 nucleotides read TGTGCCAGCAGCTTGGGACAAATTAACGATGAGCAGTTCTTC.

The chain couples TRBV5-1 to TRBJ2-6, with unresolved D. Germline values: CDR1 SGHRS, CDR2 YFSETQ. Between the trimmed V and J ends, which lost 6 bases and 0 bases, there was a span of 16 bases. This CDR3 region has 17 residues. Written as DNA, the CDR3 is TGCGCCAGCACAGAGGCAGTTCTATCCTCTGGGGCCAACGTCCTGACTTTC. Encoded protein: CASTEAVLSSGANVLTF.

This clone was seen a single time. V usage is TRBV11-2 and J usage is TRBJ1-5, with TRBD1 as a possible D gene (5 bases). Trimming removed 6 bases from V and 7 bases from J, with 13 bases in between. Germline V gene data show CDR1 as SGHAT and CDR2 as FQNNGV. The CDR3 is 13 amino acids. In DNA, the CDR3 is TGTGCCAGCAGTTACCAAAGGGGCCAGCCCCAGCATTTT. Translating it yields CASSYQRGQPQHF.

Many counts were recorded for this clone. This chain links TRBV7-3 with TRBJ1-2, with 7 bases aligning to TRBD1. The germline CDR1 and CDR2 sequences are SGHTA and FQGTGA. The CDR3 has 13 residues. V lost 1 base, J lost 7 bases, and 3 bases stayed unmatched. CDR3 nucleotide sequence: TGTGCCAGCAGCTTAAGACAGGGAAGTGGCTACACCTTC. Translation: CASSLRQGSGYTF.

The V gene is TRBV25-1, the J gene TRBJ2-6; D is unclear. V was trimmed by 6 bases and J by 0 bases, leaving 9 bases between them. This CDR3 comprises 15 residues. Per the germline V gene, CDR1 is MGHDK and CDR2 is SYGVNS. The CDR3 region has the DNA TGTGCCAGCAGCAGGCCGGTCTCTGGGGCCAACGTCCTGACTTTC. Protein: CASSRPVSGANVLTF.

This clone was found once. This sequence joins TRBV7-2 and TRBJ2-1; a weak D match, TRBD1 (5 bases). CDR1 SGHTA and CDR2 FQGNSA come from the germline V gene. Trimming removed 4 bases from V and 5 bases from J, with 15 bases in between. CDR3 size: 15 residues. Written as DNA, the CDR3 is TGTGCCAGCAGCTCGCCCAGTCAGGGTCACAATGAGCAGTTCTTC. This translates into CASSSPSQGHNEQFF.

The chain couples TRBV12-5 to TRBJ1-1; 10 bases are shared with TRBD1. V was pared by 2 bases and J by 7 bases, with 10 bases of the junction left unmatched. This CDR3 has 16 amino acids. Germline V CDR1 and CDR2: LGHNT, FRNRAP. The CDR3 reads CASGLYPSDRGLEAFF. The CDR3 DNA is TGTGCTAGTGGTTTGTATCCCTCTGACAGGGGGCTTGAAGCTTTCTTT.

This chain joins TRBV18 and TRBJ2-7; weak D call: TRBD1 (5 bases). Germline CDR1 and CDR2: KGHSH and LQKENI. This CDR3 spans 14 amino acids. The V and J ends lost 2 bases and 6 bases respectively, with 14 bases between them. The CDR3: CASSPTGMTAEQYF. CDR3 bases: TGTGCCAGCTCACCAACAGGAATGACGGCCGAGCAGTACTTC.

This clone was seen once. The V gene is TRBV6-5, the J gene TRBJ1-4, with no clear D. V was shortened by 0 bases and J by 7 bases, with 6 bases between the two germline ends. The germline CDR1 and CDR2 sequences are MNHEY and SVGAGI. The CDR3 length is 13 residues. For the CDR3, the DNA is TGTGCCAGCAGTTACTCTAAGGGTGAAAAACTGTTTTTT. Translating it yields CASSYSKGEKLFF.

The V and J genes are TRBV7-2 and TRBJ2-5, with unresolved D. Germline CDR1 reads SGHTA; CDR2 reads FQGNSA. V dropped 4 bases and J dropped 5 bases, with 8 bases sitting between them. The CDR3 has 12 residues. CDR3 in DNA: TGTGCCAGCAGCTCCCTCCTGGAGACCCAGTACTTC. This translates into CASSSLLETQYF.

This chain uses TRBV9 with TRBJ2-1; 8 bases match TRBD1. The CDR3 consists of 16 residues. Losses at the gene ends were 4 bases for V and 4 bases for J; bases not matched to a gene: 10. Germline loops: CDR1 SGDLS, CDR2 YYNGEE. Here the CDR3 reads CASSLTGGQGYNEQFF. CDR3 bases: TGTGCCAGCAGCTTAACCGGAGGACAGGGATACAATGAGCAGTTCTTC.

This chain joins TRBV5-4 and TRBJ2-5, with D perhaps TRBD2 (5 bases). V was clipped by 0 bases and J by 11 bases, with 17 bases between them. The length of the CDR3 is 14 residues. Germline V gene data show CDR1 as SGHNT and CDR2 as YYREEE (reference sequence). Here the CDR3 reads CASSLDRGSGEQYF. The CDR3 DNA reads TGTGCCAGCAGCTTGGATCGGGGAAGCGGTGAGCAGTACTTC.